This passage covers 23 T cell receptor beta chains from one sample sequenced in a study of shared clonotypes between healthy human individuals. Clones were read by immunoSEQ multiplex PCR, and TCRdb kept only the in-frame ones, dropping some. Here the sample spans some 2.1 million clones, approximately 94% being singletons. Naive CD8 cells, CD45RO-negative and positively selected for CCR7, excluded terminally differentiated effector memory CD45RA+ cells. Material for sequencing was naive CD8+ T cells sorted from blood. These receptors originate from a man aged 18 to 30 in good health.

Comments on this clone: The sample carries other DNA sequences with the same CDR3. V gene TRBV6-5 combines with J gene TRBJ1-6; no firm D call. The CDR3 runs 15 residues. V was clipped by 2 bases and J by 4 bases, with 9 bases between them. Germline-derived CDR1 and CDR2 are MNHEY and SVGAGI. CDR3 amino acids: CASSYREGYNSPLHF. DNA of the CDR3: TGTGCCAGCAGTTACCGCGAGGGTTATAATTCACCCCTCCACTTT.

The genes are TRBV27 and TRBJ1-5; 7 bases fit TRBD1. V trimming: 6 bases; J trimming: 12 bases; junction bases outside the gene matches: 5. Germline CDR1 MNHEY, CDR2 SMNVEV (reference sequence). This CDR3 is 11 amino acids long. The CDR3 nucleotides are TGTGCCAGCAGGGAAGGGGGCATCCAGCATTTT. Encoded protein: CASREGGIQHF.

The gene calls are TRBV6-5 and TRBJ2-7; 10 bases agree with TRBD1. In germline, CDR1 is MNHEY, CDR2 SVGAGI. The length of the CDR3 is 16 residues. Trimming removed 0 bases from V and 4 bases from J; junction bases left unmatched: 6. In DNA form, the CDR3 reads TGTGCCAGCAGTTACTCGACAGGGGGCGTCCGGTACGAGCAGTACTTC. This gives the protein CASSYSTGGVRYEQYF.

The chain combines TRBV28 with TRBJ1-1; D not certain. The CDR3 has 13 residues. The V gene's germline CDR1 is MDHEN and CDR2 SYDVKM. The germline V and J ends were trimmed by 2 bases and 5 bases, with 9 bases remaining between them. The CDR3 DNA reads as TGTGCCAGCAGTTTAGGTGGGGAAACTGAAGCTTTCTTT. Translating it yields CASSLGGETEAFF.

The chain is built from TRBV6-6 and TRBJ2-5, with no clear D. Trimming took off 5 bases at V and 0 bases at J, with 10 bases between the two ends. Germline V CDR1 and CDR2: MNHNY, SVGAGI (reference sequence). The CDR3 covers 14 residues. The CDR3 region is CASSHTVHQETQYF. The CDR3 region has the DNA TGTGCCAGCAGTCACACAGTCCACCAAGAGACCCAGTACTTC.

This clone showed up just once. The chain joins TRBV4-3 to TRBJ1-2, with TRBD1 identical over 8 bases. The CDR3 sequence is 15 residues long. CDR1 is LGHNA and CDR2 is YSLEER in the germline V gene. With 4 bases clipped from V and 3 bases from J, the junction kept 7 bases outside the gene matches. The CDR3 coding sequence is TGCGCCAGCAGCCCAATGAGGACAGGGCACTATGGCTACACCTTC. Translated, it gives CASSPMRTGHYGYTF.

The chain joins TRBV14 to TRBJ1-2; 7 positions match TRBD1. This CDR3 has 13 residues. Trimming at V came to 5 bases and at J to 5 bases, leaving 5 bases not matched to a gene. CDR1 SGHDN and CDR2 FVKESK come from the germline V gene. CDR3 in DNA: TGTGCCAGCAGCTATGGGGGACAGTATGGCTACACCTTC. As protein: CASSYGGQYGYTF. The whole variable domain, remainder taken from reference TRBV14 and TRBJ1-2, is EAGVTQFPSHSVIEKGQTVTLRCDPISGHDNLYWYRRVMGKEIKFLLHFVKESKQDESGMPNNRFLAERTGGTYSTLKVQPAELEDSGVYFCASSYGGQYGYTFGSGTRLTVV.

The chain employs TRBV28 and TRBJ1-2; D uncertain. The CDR3 covers 14 residues. CDR1 and CDR2 (germline): MDHEN, SYDVKM. Trimming pared 6 bases from V and 5 bases from J, leaving 16 bases between. The CDR3 bases are TGTGCCAGCAGCCCCCTTTTGGTGGGTTATGGCTACACCTTC. The encoded protein is CASSPLLVGYGYTF.

J is TRBJ1-2 and V is TRBV19; D ambiguous. The CDR3 runs to 15 residues. V was clipped by 0 bases and J by 4 bases, with 12 bases between them. Germline CDR1 LNHDA, CDR2 SQIVND (reference sequence). CDR3 in amino acids: CASSIDLDLPYGYTF. The CDR3, as DNA: TGTGCCAGTAGTATAGATCTTGACCTCCCCTATGGCTACACCTTC.

Turning to this clone: The same CDR3 arises from other DNA sequences in this sample as well. The CDR3, as DNA: TGCGCCAGCAGCTTACAGGAAACCTACGAGCAGTACTTC. Its translation: CASSLQETYEQYF. The chain recombines TRBV5-1 with TRBJ2-7, with D possibly matching TRBD1 (5 bases). The germline CDR1 and CDR2 sequences are SGHRS and YFSETQ. The CDR3 spans 13 residues. V was clipped by 2 bases and J by 2 bases, with 8 bases between them.

The rearrangement joins TRBV9 to TRBJ1-6; 9 positions match TRBD1. This CDR3 has 15 amino acids. Germline-derived CDR1 and CDR2 are SGDLS and YYNGEE. The junction had 5 bases not matched to a gene; V was cut back by 3 bases and J by 7 bases. As DNA, the CDR3 is TGTGCCAGCAGCGCAGCTGGGACAGGGAATTCACCCCTCCACTTT. Translating it yields CASSAAGTGNSPLHF.

As for this clone: Other DNA variants within this sample encode the same CDR3. V is TRBV7-9 and J is TRBJ2-5; D is undetermined. Germline CDR1 is SEHNR and CDR2 is FQNEAQ (reference sequence). This CDR3 region has 12 residues. V gave up 0 bases and J gave up 5 bases, with 4 bases separating them. The CDR3 nucleotides are TGTGCCAGCAGCTTAGCGGGCGAGACCCAGTACTTC. Protein: CASSLAGETQYF. The variable domain in full, with the rest retrieved from reference TRBV7-9 and TRBJ2-5, is DTGVSQNPRHKITKRGQNVTFRCDPISEHNRLYWYRQTLGQGPEFLTYFQNEAQLEKSRLLSDRFSAERPKGSFSTLEIQRTEQGDSAMYLCASSLAGETQYFGPGTRLLVL.

This chain's CDR3 is CASRDRDREQFF. The DNA of the CDR3 is TGTGCCAGCAGGGACAGGGACCGTGAGCAGTTCTTC. The chain combines TRBV2 with TRBJ2-1, with 8 bases that match TRBD1. The CDR3 consists of 12 residues. Germline V CDR1 and CDR2: SNHLY, FYNNEI. The V gene end was trimmed by 6 bases and the J gene end by 9 bases; junction bases not matched to a gene: 4.

The V call is TRBV9, the J call TRBJ2-3; D gene uncertain. V was cut by 4 bases and J by 2 bases, with 17 bases left in between. CDR3 length: 16 residues. CDR1 is SGDLS, CDR2 YYNGEE, per germline. CDR3 in amino acids: CASSSSTLGNTDTQYF. Here the CDR3 DNA reads TGTGCCAGCAGCTCCTCTACTCTAGGTAACACAGATACGCAGTATTTT.

CDR3 nucleotide sequence: TGCGCCAGCAGCCTTCGCGGACAGGTGCACTCCTACGAGCAGTACTTC. Translating it yields CASSLRGQVHSYEQYF. The chain combines TRBV5-1 with TRBJ2-5, with 7 bases lining up with TRBD1. With the DNA end fitting TRBJ2-7 better, the J assignment may be wrong. CDR3 size: 16 residues. The germline V gene has CDR1 SGHRS and CDR2 YFSETQ.

The V and J genes are TRBV10-1 and TRBJ2-1; 7 bases agree with TRBD2. Germline CDR1 is WNHNN and CDR2 is SYGVQD (reference sequence). J gave up 9 bases and V 9 bases, and 14 bases lay outside the gene matches. The CDR3 is 14 amino acids. The CDR3 nucleotides read TGCGCCAGTTCGACTAGCCCGAGTAGGGTTGAGCAGTTCTTC. Translating gives CASSTSPSRVEQFF.

The chain uses TRBV5-1 and TRBJ2-3; 8 nucleotides line up with TRBD1. Germline CDR1 and CDR2: SGHRS and YFSETQ. The ends lost 0 bases at V and 1 base at J; junction bases unmatched: 7. The CDR3 is 17 residues long. The CDR3 here is CASSLVPDRERTDTQYF. CDR3 bases: TGCGCCAGCAGCTTGGTCCCGGACAGGGAACGCACAGATACGCAGTATTTT. Drawing the rest from reference TRBV5-1 and TRBJ2-3, the complete variable domain is KAGVTQTPRYLIKTRGQQVTLSCSPISGHRSVSWYQQTPGQGLQFLFEYFSETQRNKGNFPGRFSGRQFSNSRSEMNVSTLELGDSALYLCASSLVPDRERTDTQYFGPGTRLTVL.

V usage is TRBV27 and J usage is TRBJ2-7; 7 nucleotides agree with TRBD1. The V and J ends lost 5 bases and 0 bases, in that order; junction bases with no gene match: 4. The CDR3 covers 14 residues. Germline loops: CDR1 MNHEY, CDR2 SMNVEV (reference sequence). CDR3 DNA sequence: TGTGCCAGCAGTATACAGGGGCTCTCCTACGAGCAGTACTTC. Its translation: CASSIQGLSYEQYF.

The genes are TRBV23-1 and TRBJ1-5; D unresolved. TRBV23-1 counts as an open reading frame of uncertain function. The CDR3 sequence is 17 residues long. V was cut by 3 bases and J by 4 bases, with 19 bases left in between. The CDR3 sequence: CASSHRLLRRLNQPQHF. The CDR3 nucleotides are TGCGCCAGCAGTCATAGGCTCCTTCGCCGCCTTAATCAGCCCCAGCATTTT.

The rearrangement uses TRBV29-1 and TRBJ2-2, with TRBD2 matching over 14 bases. V trimming: 2 bases; J trimming: 8 bases; junction bases outside the gene matches: 10. In germline, CDR1 is SQVTM, CDR2 ANQGSEA. This CDR3 contains 17 residues. In DNA, the CDR3 is TGCAGCGTTGAAACGACTAGCGGGGGGGCTCCCCCAGGGGAGCTGTTTTTT. This gives the protein CSVETTSGGAPPGELFF.

This sequence joins TRBV11-2 and TRBJ2-6, with 9 bases identical to TRBD1. V lost 3 bases, J lost 0 bases, and 9 bases stayed unmatched. CDR1 is SGHAT and CDR2 is FQNNGV in the germline V gene. There are 19 residues in the CDR3. The CDR3 DNA is TGTGCCAGCAGCTTTCATCCCGGGACAGGGAACTCTGGGGCCAACGTCCTGACTTTC. Translation: CASSFHPGTGNSGANVLTF.

The CDR3 DNA is TGTGCCAGCAGCCAGTTAGGACAGGGGGATGAGCAGTTCTTC. Translation: CASSQLGQGDEQFF. The J gene is TRBJ2-1, the V gene TRBV4-2; 10 bases fit TRBD1. The CDR3 contains 14 residues. Germline-derived CDR1 and CDR2 are LGHNA and YNFKEQ. V was clipped by 3 bases and J by 8 bases; unmatched bases: 4.

The rearrangement uses TRBV4-3 and TRBJ1-2; tentative D call: TRBD1 (5 bases). Germline CDR1 is LGHNA and CDR2 is YSLEER. The CDR3 covers 17 residues. V was pared by 0 bases and J by 3 bases, with 17 bases between. The CDR3 reads CASSQEGTGVPYYGYTF. DNA of the CDR3: TGCGCCAGCAGCCAAGAAGGTACAGGCGTACCGTACTATGGCTACACCTTC.